Presented here are 9 T cell receptor beta chains from one specimen sequenced in a study of blood T cell repertoires in COVID-19. Sequencing was performed with immunoSEQ multiplex PCR; in TCRdb, only in-frame clones are kept and a portion is missing. The repertoire has hundreds of thousands of clones, around 86% of them found once; the top ten carry approximately 1.4%. Sequencing input: peripheral blood. These receptors came from a woman aged 25-40 years with active or convalescent COVID-19.

The chain has TRBV11-2 and TRBJ2-3; 9 bases are a match to TRBD1. The CDR3 covers 14 residues. Germline CDR1 SGHAT, CDR2 FQNNGV. V lost 0 bases and J lost 9; bases outside the gene matches: 4. In nucleotides, the CDR3 is TGTGCCAGCAGCTTAGACCCGGGACAGGGAACGCAGTATTTT. Translated: CASSLDPGQGTQYF.

The chain combines TRBV7-8 with TRBJ2-2; the match to TRBD2 covers 7 bases. Germline lookup yields CDR1 SGHVS and CDR2 FQNEAQ. The CDR3 loop spans 15 amino acids. Germline trimming cut 0 bases from V and 5 bases from J; bases unmatched to any gene: 3. Here the CDR3 reads CASSLAPGGTGELFF. Here the CDR3 DNA reads TGTGCCAGCAGCTTAGCGCCGGGGGGTACCGGGGAGCTGTTTTTT.

This chain joins TRBV30 and TRBJ1-5; 9 bases map to TRBD1. The CDR3 totals 13 residues. CDR1 is GTSNPN, CDR2 SVGIG, per germline (reference sequence). V was clipped by 1 base and J by 8 bases; unmatched bases: 3. The CDR3 loop reads CAWSDRGREPQHF. For the CDR3, the DNA is TGTGCCTGGAGTGACAGGGGGCGGGAGCCCCAGCATTTT.

The V and J genes are TRBV19 and TRBJ2-4; TRBD2 matches at 7 bases. The germline V gene encodes CDR1 LNHDA and CDR2 SQIVND (reference sequence). The CDR3 extends over 22 amino acids. V lost 3 bases to trimming and J lost 5 bases; unmatched junction nucleotides: 28. The CDR3 sequence is CASSIRQWSRGLAGVGENIQYF. CDR3 DNA sequence: TGTGCCAGTAGTATCCGCCAATGGTCGAGGGGCCTTGCGGGAGTGGGGGAAAACATTCAGTACTTC. The full variable domain, its missing parts supplied by reference TRBV19 and TRBJ2-4, is DGGITQSPKYLFRKEGQNVTLSCEQNLNHDAMYWYRQDPGQGLRLIYYSQIVNDFQKGDIAEGYSVSREKKESFPLTVTSAQKNPTAFYLCASSIRQWSRGLAGVGENIQYFGAGTRLSVL.

The V and J genes are TRBV10-3 and TRBJ2-7; D may be TRBD2 (6 bases). The CDR3 consists of 15 residues. Trimming took 3 bases from V and 6 from J, leaving 18 bases between them. Germline V CDR1 and CDR2: ENHRY, SYGVKD. The chain's CDR3 is CAISDELGGSLEQYF. In DNA form, the CDR3 reads TGTGCCATCAGTGATGAGCTGGGGGGAAGCCTCGAGCAGTACTTC.

The chain combines TRBV6-1 with TRBJ1-3; 7 bases agree with TRBD1. The germline V gene encodes CDR1 MNHNS and CDR2 SASEGT. This CDR3 comprises 16 residues. V lost 3 bases, J lost 0 bases, and 5 bases stayed unmatched. CDR3 loop: CASSETTGISGNTIYF. The CDR3 bases are TGTGCCAGCAGTGAGACGACAGGGATCTCTGGAAACACCATATATTTT.

The chain is built from TRBV20-1 and TRBJ1-4; a possible D gene is TRBD1 (6 bases). From germline, CDR1 is DFQATT and CDR2 SNEGSKA (reference sequence). V lost 3 bases, J lost 3 bases, and 8 bases lay in between. The CDR3 runs 13 residues. The CDR3 DNA sequence: TGCAGTGCTAGTCCAGGGGCTAATGAAAAACTGTTTTTT. This translates into CSASPGANEKLFF.

This chain uses TRBV5-1 with TRBJ2-2, with TRBD1 identical over 7 bases. With 5 bases clipped from V and 6 bases from J, the junction kept 4 bases outside the gene matches. The germline gives CDR1 SGHRS, CDR2 YFSETQ. This CDR3 region has 13 residues. This chain's CDR3 is CASRDDRAGELFF. The CDR3 DNA sequence: TGCGCCAGCAGGGACGACAGGGCCGGGGAGCTGTTTTTT. The variable domain in full, with the rest retrieved from reference TRBV5-1 and TRBJ2-2, is KAGVTQTPRYLIKTRGQQVTLSCSPISGHRSVSWYQQTPGQGLQFLFEYFSETQRNKGNFPGRFSGRQFSNSRSEMNVSTLELGDSALYLCASRDDRAGELFFGEGSRLTVL.

The chain has TRBV5-1 and TRBJ2-7; TRBD2 is a possible D gene (5 bases). Per the germline V gene, CDR1 is SGHRS and CDR2 is YFSETQ. The CDR3 length is 15 residues. The V and J ends lost 2 bases and 3 bases respectively, with 15 bases between them. CDR3 nucleotide sequence: TGCGCCAGCAGCTTAAATAGCGTTTCCTACTACGAGCAGTACTTC. Protein: CASSLNSVSYYEQYF.